This T cell receptor beta chain was sequenced in a study of human T cells and chemical hapten exposure. Looking at the study overall: Cases of alopecia areata, totalis or universalis occurred in a predominantly female patient group. Study-wide results and caveats: Relative to controls, expanded TCRs formed significantly more large CDR3 similarity clusters.

Per the germline V gene, CDR1 is SGHNT and CDR2 is YYREEE (reference sequence). The CDR3 covers 15 residues. This clonotype was found a few times. Antigen: not known. Germline is not matched at one junction end, which may reflect a read error. TCRdb ran MiXCR on the RACE reads and lists one entry per CDR3 protein. The data hold about 57,000 distinct CDR3 sequences, with around 9.3% observed a single time. The sample's time point: patch test 1, 2 weeks after DPC sensitization. Sample treatment: therapeutic diphenylcyclopropenone sensitization with weekly scalp DPC. The sample here was whole blood, taken in connection with sensitization to the hapten diphenylcyclopropenone (DPC). The chain recombines TRBV5-4 with TRBJ2-3, with 8 bases matching TRBD2. The clonotype comes from a woman aged 35 to 49 with alopecia areata. Some clones in this sample may be carry-over from other donors' samples. In DNA form, the CDR3 reads TGTGCCAGCAGCTTTCTGAGCGGGGGTACAGCTACGCAGTATTTT. Its translation: CASSFLSGGTATQYF.